This T cell receptor beta chain was recovered during a study of Graves' ophthalmopathy and Graves' hyperthyroidism. This clonotype came up many times. Its antigen is currently unknown. Moderate-to-severe activity, CAS at least 3, NOSPECS at least 4 and duration under 3 months characterized donors with ophthalmopathy. PBMCs originated in about 10 ml of fresh peripheral blood. Study observations and caveats: Most expanded clonotypes from thyroid (those above 0.001 frequency) were also found in blood.

RNA transcripts yielded amplified TCR beta CDR3 regions. Scientists carried out first-round RT-PCR using HTBI primers and then a second-round multiplex PCR. TCRdb used MiXCR to reprocess the multiplex PCR reads, holding one entry per CDR3 protein. The sample lists some 200,000 distinct CDR3 sequences, approximately 28% occurring once. CDR1 is SQVTM, CDR2 ANQGSEA, per germline. Trimming took off 4 bases at V and 2 bases at J, with 8 bases between the two ends. The CDR3 spans 12 residues. The source is a middle-aged man with Graves' ophthalmopathy. Sample: peripheral blood. The gene calls are TRBV29-1 and TRBJ2-5; unclear D gene. This chain's CDR3 is CSVGSQQETQYF. Written as DNA, the CDR3 is TGCAGCGTTGGGTCACAGCAAGAGACCCAGTACTTC.